The 17 T cell receptor beta chains listed next were all sequenced from one sample in a study of CD8+CD57+ T cells in acquired aplastic anemia. Genomic DNA served as template for TCR beta VDJ and CDR3 profiling. TCRdb reprocessed the reads with MiXCR, giving one entry per CDR3 protein. This repertoire shows about 160,000 distinct CDR3 sequences, 40% to 60% found once; its top ten account for about 30%. Patients chosen for sequencing had shown CD8+CD57+ cell expansion by flow cytometry. The specimen sequenced was sorted CD4+, CD8+, or CD8+CD57+ T cells (not recorded which) from PBMCs. These receptors all stem from a human donor with aplastic anemia.

V usage is TRBV2 and J usage is TRBJ2-3; maybe TRBD2 (6 bases). CDR1 and CDR2 from the germline V gene are SNHLY and FYNNEI. The CDR3 consists of 15 residues. Trimming shortened V by 6 bases and J by 3 bases, and 16 bases separated the two germline ends. In nucleotides, the CDR3 is TGTGCCAGCAGCGACGGGACTGCAGGAACAGATACGCAGTATTTT. Translation gives CASSDGTAGTDTQYF.

Ten or more counts support this clonotype. The chain carries TRBV5-4 and TRBJ2-1; the D is unclear. This CDR3 has 15 residues. Per the germline V gene, CDR1 is SGHNT and CDR2 is YYREEE (reference sequence). V gave up 0 bases and J gave up 5 bases, with 12 bases separating them. CDR3 nucleotides: TGTGCCAGCAGCTTGGTTATTGGCATCCACAATGAGCAGTTCTTC. This sequence encodes CASSLVIGIHNEQFF.

The chain links TRBV6-1 to TRBJ1-2; D is possibly TRBD1 (5 bases). Trimming took off 8 bases at V and 4 bases at J, with 20 bases between the two ends. This CDR3 region has 15 residues. The germline V gene encodes CDR1 MNHNS and CDR2 SASEGT. CDR3 sequence: CASYGTGTTFYGYTF. As DNA, the CDR3 is TGTGCCAGCTACGGTACAGGCACCACTTTCTATGGCTACACCTTC.

About this clonotype itself: Germline is not matched at one junction end, which may reflect a read error. The V gene is TRBV10-1, the J gene TRBJ2-7, with no clear D. The CDR3 consists of 14 residues. Germline CDR1 reads WNHNN; CDR2 reads SYGVQD (reference sequence). CDR3: CASSLSVRPYEQHF. The CDR3 DNA is TGTGCCAGCAGTTTATCAGTCCGTCCCTACGAGCAGCACTTC.

V and J are TRBV29-1 and TRBJ2-3; D unclear. The CDR3 covers 12 residues. CDR1 and CDR2 (germline): SQVTM, ANQGSEA. Trimming cost V 3 bases and J 7 bases, with 11 bases left between them. The CDR3 nucleotides are TGCAGCGTTGACGTTACACAGAATACGCAGTATTTT. This encodes CSVDVTQNTQYF.

The chain has TRBV20-1 and TRBJ2-7, with D tentatively TRBD1 (6 bases). Germline V gene sequence: CDR1 DFQATT, CDR2 SNEGSKA (reference sequence). Trimming removed 6 bases from V and 0 bases from J, with 12 bases in between. The length of the CDR3 is 13 residues. The DNA of the CDR3 is TGCAGTGCCGGGACACCCGCCTCCTACGAGCAGTACTTC. Its translation: CSAGTPASYEQYF.

This clonotype was found many times. The CDR3 nucleotides are TGTGCTAGCGGGACCGGGGGCGGGGACACCGGGGAGCTGTTTTTT. It codes for CASGTGGGDTGELFF. The chain carries TRBV7-7 and TRBJ2-2; 8 bases fit TRBD2. Germline V gene data show CDR1 as SSHAT and CDR2 as FNYEAQ (reference sequence). The CDR3 has 15 amino acids.

In this sample, this clonotype turned up a few times. The CDR3 reads CATSRANSPLHF. CDR3 DNA sequence: TGTGCCACCAGCAGAGCGAATTCACCCCTCCACTTT. V is TRBV15 and J is TRBJ1-6; no reliable D call. The CDR3 length is 12 residues. Germline CDR1 LNHNV, CDR2 YYDKDF (reference sequence). V shed 1 base and J shed 7 bases, with 2 bases lying between them.

V is TRBV29-1 and J is TRBJ2-5; 11 positions match TRBD2. The CDR3 sequence is 16 residues long. The germline CDR1 and CDR2 sequences are SQVTM and ANQGSEA. Germline trimming cut 3 bases from V and 4 bases from J; bases unmatched to any gene: 10. CDR3 in DNA: TGCAGCGTTGAGGGTTCTAGCGGGGGGATTGGAGAGACCCAGTACTTC. Translation: CSVEGSSGGIGETQYF.

This clonotype was detected only a few times. In nucleotides, the CDR3 is TGTGCCATCACCCAGGCCTCAGTGGACTATGGCTACACCTTC. Translating gives CAITQASVDYGYTF. The rearrangement joins TRBV10-3 to TRBJ1-2; D unresolved. CDR3 length: 14 amino acids. V lost 7 bases, J lost 3 bases, and 15 bases lay in between. CDR1 and CDR2 from the germline V gene are ENHRY and SYGVKD.

The V and J genes are TRBV7-6 and TRBJ1-2, with no clear D. The germline V gene encodes CDR1 SGHVS and CDR2 FNYEAQ. The CDR3 contains 11 residues. V was clipped by 7 bases and J by 7 bases, with 10 bases between them. CDR3 in amino acids: CASTESRGYTF. As DNA, the CDR3 is TGTGCCAGCACGGAGAGTCGTGGCTACACCTTC.

The chain joins TRBV9 to TRBJ2-5; 8 nucleotides agree with TRBD2. The trim removed 6 bases at V and 5 bases at J, leaving 12 bases unmatched. The CDR3 is made up of 15 amino acids. From germline, CDR1 is SGDLS and CDR2 YYNGEE. CDR3 in amino acids: CASNPGGVTGETQYF. CDR3 DNA: TGTGCCAGCAATCCGGGAGGGGTGACGGGCGAGACCCAGTACTTC.

This chain uses TRBV29-1 with TRBJ2-1; 12 bases fit TRBD2. Germline CDR1 and CDR2: SQVTM and ANQGSEA. The CDR3 contains 13 residues. J was trimmed by 7 bases and V by 7 bases; bases with no gene match: 5. The DNA for the CDR3 is TGCAGCGCCGTTGGACTAGCGGGGAATGAGCAGTTCTTC. Protein: CSAVGLAGNEQFF.

The table lists this clonotype with many counts. The rearrangement links TRBV5-1 to TRBJ1-2, with a possible D match to TRBD1 (5 bases). V was trimmed by 2 bases and J by 7 bases, leaving 12 bases between them. The CDR3 is made up of 13 amino acids. In germline, CDR1 is SGHRS, CDR2 YFSETQ. The CDR3 DNA reads as TGCGCCAGCAGCTTTCTACCCCAGGGTGGCTACACCTTC. Its translation: CASSFLPQGGYTF.

The V and J genes are TRBV4-2 and TRBJ2-7; 7 nucleotides match TRBD1. This CDR3 has 14 amino acids. Germline trimming cut 1 base from V and 2 bases from J; bases unmatched to any gene: 2. Germline V gene lookup returns CDR1 LGHNA and CDR2 YNFKEQ. The CDR3: CASSQGQGTYEQYF. DNA for the CDR3: TGTGCCAGCAGCCAAGGACAGGGCACCTACGAGCAGTACTTC.

As DNA, the CDR3 is TGCAGTGCTAGAGGCGGGGGGGGCGATCAGCCCCAGCATTTT. Its protein is CSARGGGGDQPQHF. The chain combines TRBV20-1 with TRBJ1-5, with a weak D call TRBD1 (6 bases). V gave up 1 base and J gave up 5 bases, with 12 bases separating them. Per the germline V gene, CDR1 is DFQATT and CDR2 is SNEGSKA (reference sequence). This CDR3 region has 14 residues.

Note on this clonotype: A much larger clone is a single base away; this may be a read error. The V call is TRBV7-9, the J call TRBJ2-4, with a possible D match to TRBD1 (6 bases). Germline V gene data show CDR1 as SEHNR and CDR2 as FQNEAQ (reference sequence). CDR3 length equals 15 residues. The CDR3 loop reads CASSSGQPFKNIQCF. Written as DNA, the CDR3 is TGTGCCAGCAGCTCGGGACAACCATTCAAAAACATTCAGTGCTTC. Drawing the rest from reference TRBV7-9 and TRBJ2-4, the complete variable domain is DTGVSQNPRHKITKRGQNVTFRCDPISEHNRLYWYRQTLGQGPEFLTYFQNEAQLEKSRLLSDRFSAERPKGSFSTLEIQRTEQGDSAMYLCASSSGQPFKNIQCFGAGTRLSVL.